Sequencing of this T cell receptor beta chain was carried out in a study of cytotoxic CD8 clonotypes in ibrutinib-treated CLL. Looking at the study overall: Recorded responses included 25 or so partial and 2 complete; following median approximately six years, 14 stayed remitted and roughly 12 progressed. There were, on average, about 250,000 productive templates and tens of thousands of productive rearrangements per sample.

Method: immunoSEQ multiplex PCR; TCRdb's copy keeps in-frame clones and lacks some. The data show approximately 300,000 clones, with 70% to 80% seen just once and 5.5% to 8% held by the top ten. The sample was PBMCs, taken before ibrutinib treatment. This receptor was taken from a human donor with chronic lymphocytic leukemia.

The CDR3 region has the DNA TGTGCCAGCAGCCCCCTAGGGGGTCTCAGCACAGATACGCAGTATTTT. Translation: CASSPLGGLSTDTQYF. The chain recombines TRBV9 with TRBJ2-3, with D perhaps TRBD1 (6 bases). From germline, CDR1 is SGDLS and CDR2 YYNGEE. V dropped 4 bases and J dropped 0 bases, with 15 bases sitting between them. This CDR3 region has 16 residues. The entire variable domain, with the rest obtained from reference TRBV9 and TRBJ2-3, is as follows: DSGVTQTPKHLITATGQRVTLRCSPRSGDLSVYWYQQSLDQGLQFLIQYYNGEERAKGNILERFSAQQFPDLHSELNLSSLELGDSALYFCASSPLGGLSTDTQYFGPGTRLTVL.